The rows below give T cell receptor beta chains drawn from one sample of a study of post-analysis software for immune sequencing data. One entry per CDR3 protein, called by TCRdb with MiXCR from the PCR reads. Of 650,000 to 850,000 distinct CDR3 sequences detected, roughly half appear once; the ten largest clones hold approximately 4.2%. The sequencing input was blood. Receptors were obtained from a girl between 5 and 17 years old with multiple sclerosis. CDR3s include the opening cysteine and the closing phenylalanine or tryptophan. D genes are given only for firm matches. Not every row has a clone size; where given, it reads once, few, many or a size class.

v_gene: TRBV3-1; abundance: -; d_gene: -; j_gene: TRBJ2-7; len: 14; CDR3aa: CASSQDGSSYEQYF; CDR3nt: TGTGCCAGCAGCCAAGACGGGTCCTCCTACGAGCAGTACTTC
v_gene: TRBV5-1; abundance: -; d_gene: -; j_gene: TRBJ2-1; len: 16; CDR3aa: CASSLARGGSNNEQFF; CDR3nt: TGCGCCAGCAGCTTGGCCCGGGGAGGATCAAACAATGAGCAGTTCTTC
v_gene: TRBV7-9; abundance: -; d_gene: -; j_gene: TRBJ2-1; len: 15; CDR3aa: CASSLDPLEGSEQFF; CDR3nt: TGTGCCAGCAGCTTAGACCCCCTAGAAGGTAGTGAGCAGTTCTTC
v_gene: TRBV20-1; abundance: once; d_gene: TRBD2; j_gene: TRBJ2-2; len: 19; CDR3aa: CSAMRVGLAGGRNTGELFF; CDR3nt: TGCAGTGCCATGAGAGTCGGACTAGCGGGGGGTCGAAACACCGGGGAGCTGTTTTTT
v_gene: TRBV15; abundance: few; d_gene: -; j_gene: TRBJ2-1; len: 17; CDR3aa: CATSRTGKGGTYNEQFF; CDR3nt: TGTGCCACCAGCAGGACAGGGAAGGGGGGTACCTACAATGAGCAGTTCTTC
v_gene: TRBV5-1; abundance: -; d_gene: TRBD1; j_gene: TRBJ1-5; len: 16; CDR3aa: CASSIGTGGSNQPQHF; CDR3nt: TGCGCCAGCAGCATCGGGACAGGGGGCAGCAATCAGCCCCAGCATTTT
v_gene: TRBV7-2; abundance: few; d_gene: TRBD2; j_gene: TRBJ2-7; len: 14; CDR3aa: CASSSLAGAYEQYF; CDR3nt: TGTGCCAGCAGCTCACTAGCGGGGGCCTACGAGCAGTACTTC
v_gene: TRBV5-1; abundance: -; d_gene: -; j_gene: TRBJ2-7; len: 15; CDR3aa: CASSFGQPGPYEQYF; CDR3nt: TGCGCCAGCAGCTTTGGGCAGCCTGGTCCCTACGAGCAGTACTTC
v_gene: TRBV19; abundance: -; d_gene: -; j_gene: TRBJ1-1; len: 17; CDR3aa: CASSLSPGQLTNTEAFF; CDR3nt: TGTGCCAGTAGTCTCTCACCGGGACAACTTACGAACACTGAAGCTTTCTTT
v_gene: TRBV6-1; abundance: few; d_gene: TRBD1; j_gene: TRBJ1-2; len: 14; CDR3aa: CASSHRDRGYGYTF; CDR3nt: TGTGCCAGCAGTCATCGGGACAGAGGATATGGCTACACCTTC
v_gene: TRBV20-1; abundance: few; d_gene: -; j_gene: TRBJ2-1; len: 17; CDR3aa: CSARVIKGRESYNEQFF; CDR3nt: TGCAGTGCTAGAGTAATTAAAGGACGGGAGTCCTACAATGAGCAGTTCTTC
v_gene: TRBV29-1; abundance: -; d_gene: -; j_gene: TRBJ1-1; len: 14; CDR3aa: CSVEQGESNTEAFF; CDR3nt: TGCAGCGTTGAGCAGGGAGAATCGAACACTGAAGCTTTCTTT
v_gene: TRBV9; abundance: -; d_gene: TRBD2; j_gene: TRBJ2-1; len: 16; CDR3aa: CASSVAGRGGLSEQFF; CDR3nt: TGTGCCAGCAGCGTAGCAGGGCGGGGGGGCCTTAGTGAGCAGTTCTTC
v_gene: TRBV6-2/TRBV6-3; abundance: -; d_gene: -; j_gene: TRBJ2-5; len: 11; CDR3aa: CASRRTEEQYF; CDR3nt: TGTGCCAGCAGACGAACAGAAGAGCAGTACTTC
v_gene: TRBV4-2; abundance: -; d_gene: TRBD2; j_gene: TRBJ2-3; len: 17; CDR3aa: CASSQGTSGESTDTQYF; CDR3nt: TGTGCCAGCAGCCAAGGGACTAGCGGGGAAAGCACAGATACGCAGTATTTT
v_gene: TRBV29-1; abundance: -; d_gene: -; j_gene: TRBJ2-5; len: 13; CDR3aa: CSVSTGSRETQYF; CDR3nt: TGCAGCGTCTCGACAGGATCTAGGGAGACCCAGTACTTC
v_gene: TRBV29-1; abundance: -; d_gene: TRBD2; j_gene: TRBJ2-2; len: 14; CDR3aa: CSARGAGVTGELFF; CDR3nt: TGCAGCGCCCGGGGAGCGGGAGTTACCGGGGAGCTGTTTTTT
v_gene: TRBV6-5; abundance: -; d_gene: -; j_gene: TRBJ2-7; len: 14; CDR3aa: CASRAAQPRYEQYF; CDR3nt: TGTGCCAGCAGGGCTGCTCAGCCCCGTTACGAGCAGTACTTC
v_gene: TRBV5-1; abundance: -; d_gene: -; j_gene: TRBJ1-2; len: 14; CDR3aa: CASSFRDTHYGYTF; CDR3nt: TGCGCCAGCAGCTTCCGGGACACTCACTATGGCTACACCTTC
v_gene: TRBV12-3/TRBV12-4; abundance: -; d_gene: TRBD1; j_gene: TRBJ2-5; len: 13; CDR3aa: CASSMLTGDVRYF; CDR3nt: TGTGCCAGCAGCATGTTGACAGGGGATGTTAGGTACTTC
v_gene: TRBV18; abundance: few; d_gene: -; j_gene: TRBJ1-6; len: 13; CDR3aa: CASSPPHGSPPHF; CDR3nt: TGTGCCAGCTCACCACCCCACGGCTCACCCCCCCACTTT
v_gene: TRBV5-1; abundance: few; d_gene: TRBD1; j_gene: TRBJ2-5; len: 15; CDR3aa: CASSLGTGYLETQYF; CDR3nt: TGCGCCAGCAGCTTGGGGACAGGGTATTTGGAGACCCAGTACTTC
v_gene: TRBV20-1; abundance: few; d_gene: TRBD2; j_gene: TRBJ2-4; len: 16; CDR3aa: CSAREGIGRELNIQYF; CDR3nt: TGCAGTGCTAGAGAGGGCATTGGGCGGGAGTTAAACATTCAGTACTTC
v_gene: TRBV7-2; abundance: -; d_gene: TRBD1; j_gene: TRBJ2-7; len: 14; CDR3aa: CASSLLTGAGEQYF; CDR3nt: TGTGCCAGCAGCTTACTTACAGGGGCTGGCGAGCAGTACTTC
v_gene: TRBV20-1; abundance: -; d_gene: TRBD1; j_gene: TRBJ2-5; len: 15; CDR3aa: CSATGTGYRVETQYF; CDR3nt: TGCAGTGCTACCGGGACAGGGTATAGGGTGGAGACCCAGTACTTC
v_gene: TRBV7-6; abundance: -; d_gene: -; j_gene: TRBJ2-1; len: 15; CDR3aa: CASSSAYPNCNERFF; CDR3nt: TGTGCCAGCAGCTCCGCGTACCCCAATTGCAATGAGCGGTTCTTC
v_gene: TRBV29-1; abundance: few; d_gene: TRBD1; j_gene: TRBJ2-7; len: 13; CDR3aa: CSVARGLTYEQYF; CDR3nt: TGCAGCGTTGCCAGGGGGTTAACCTACGAGCAGTACTTC
v_gene: TRBV20-1; abundance: few; d_gene: TRBD2; j_gene: TRBJ2-1; len: 17; CDR3aa: CSARDVRASGGYNEQFF; CDR3nt: TGCAGTGCTAGAGATGTGAGGGCTAGCGGGGGATACAATGAGCAGTTCTTC
v_gene: TRBV7-8; abundance: few; d_gene: TRBD1; j_gene: TRBJ2-7; len: 14; CDR3aa: CASSLRDRAHEQYF; CDR3nt: TGTGCCAGCAGCCTCCGGGACAGGGCTCACGAGCAGTACTTC
v_gene: TRBV20-1; abundance: -; d_gene: TRBD1; j_gene: TRBJ1-5; len: 14; CDR3aa: CSAVDRVPNQPQHF; CDR3nt: TGCAGTGCAGTCGACAGGGTCCCTAATCAGCCCCAGCATTTT
v_gene: TRBV20-1; abundance: few; d_gene: -; j_gene: TRBJ2-3; len: 13; CDR3aa: CSARDTYTDTQYF; CDR3nt: TGCAGTGCTAGGGACACCTACACAGATACGCAGTATTTT
v_gene: TRBV12-3/TRBV12-4; abundance: -; d_gene: -; j_gene: TRBJ2-7; len: 15; CDR3aa: CASRKTGVPTYEQYF; CDR3nt: TGTGCCAGCAGGAAAACGGGTGTACCCACCTACGAGCAGTACTTC
v_gene: TRBV2; abundance: -; d_gene: TRBD1; j_gene: TRBJ2-7; len: 14; CDR3aa: CASRGADRGYEQYF; CDR3nt: TGTGCCAGCAGAGGGGCGGACAGGGGCTACGAGCAGTACTTC
v_gene: TRBV29-1; abundance: -; d_gene: -; j_gene: TRBJ2-1; len: 12; CDR3aa: CSVEEGNGEQFF; CDR3nt: TGCAGCGTTGAAGAAGGGAACGGTGAGCAGTTCTTC
v_gene: TRBV6-1; abundance: few; d_gene: -; j_gene: TRBJ1-6; len: 14; CDR3aa: CASRFGGNGSPLHF; CDR3nt: TGTGCCAGCAGATTCGGGGGGAATGGTTCACCCCTCCACTTT
v_gene: TRBV7-2; abundance: -; d_gene: -; j_gene: TRBJ2-7; len: 15; CDR3aa: CASSLVYQGPYEQYF; CDR3nt: TGTGCCAGCAGCTTAGTTTATCAGGGACCCTACGAGCAGTACTTC
v_gene: TRBV3-1; abundance: few; d_gene: -; j_gene: TRBJ2-5; len: 13; CDR3aa: CASSVPGRKTQYF; CDR3nt: TGTGCCAGCAGCGTTCCGGGACGGAAGACCCAGTACTTC